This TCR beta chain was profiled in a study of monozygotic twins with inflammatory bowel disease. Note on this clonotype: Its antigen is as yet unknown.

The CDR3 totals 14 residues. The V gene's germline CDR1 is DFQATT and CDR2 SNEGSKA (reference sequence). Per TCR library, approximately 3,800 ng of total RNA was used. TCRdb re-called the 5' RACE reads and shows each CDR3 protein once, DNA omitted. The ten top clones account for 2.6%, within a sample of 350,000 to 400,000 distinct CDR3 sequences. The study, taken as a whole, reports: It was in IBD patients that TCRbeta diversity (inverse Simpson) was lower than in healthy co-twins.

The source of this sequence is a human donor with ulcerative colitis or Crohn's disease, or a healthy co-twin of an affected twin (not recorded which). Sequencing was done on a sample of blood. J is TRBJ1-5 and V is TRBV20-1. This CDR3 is CSFSGGWGNQPQHF.